Reported below is one TCR beta chain. These data belong to a study of blood T cell repertoires in COVID-19. About the research overall: Sample material is recorded as cDNA or gDNA derived from T cells, B-cell-depleted T cells, or PBMCs.

Repertoires were generated with immunoSEQ multiplex PCR, while TCRdb's copy carries only in-frame clones and drops some. The profile shows under 250,000 clones, about 79% of them singletons. The germline gives CDR1 SNHLY, CDR2 FYNNEI. V shed 5 bases and J 3 bases; nucleotides not matched to a gene: 13. This CDR3 comprises 17 residues. The chain couples TRBV2 to TRBJ1-1, with TRBD1 matching over 9 bases. Sequencing input: peripheral blood. The TCR sequence derives from a man older than 75 with acute or convalescent COVID-19. In DNA form, the CDR3 reads TGTGCCAGCAGTTTCTCCGGGACAGGGAGGTTATACACTGAAGCTTTCTTT. It specifies CASSFSGTGRLYTEAFF.